One and the same sample provided the 17 T cell receptor beta chains below, sequenced in a study of T cells in Graves' hyperthyroidism and ophthalmopathy. TCR beta CDR3 regions were amplified from RNA. During a first-round RT-PCR of the TCR CDR3, the HTBI primer set was used. TCRdb passed the multiplex PCR reads through MiXCR, listing each CDR3 protein once. Here the sample spans more than 550,000 distinct CDR3 sequences, 15% to 20% being singletons. Input material: blood. The receptors shown here come from a man aged 45-65 years with Graves' hyperthyroidism.

This clonotype was counted ten times or more. The chain is built from TRBV28 and TRBJ2-7; TRBD2 agrees at 8 bases. V lost 3 bases, J lost 0 bases, and 16 bases stayed unmatched. The CDR3 covers 19 residues. The V gene's germline CDR1 is MDHEN and CDR2 SYDVKM. The CDR3 sequence is CASSFIPLAGGANSYEQYF. In DNA form, the CDR3 reads TGTGCCAGCAGTTTTATCCCCCTCGCGGGGGGAGCCAACTCCTACGAGCAGTACTTC.

The chain combines TRBV6-1 with TRBJ2-5; tentative D call: TRBD2 (5 bases). Germline assignment: CDR1 MNHNS and CDR2 SASEGT. V was shortened by 6 bases and J by 2 bases, with 19 bases between the two germline ends. The CDR3 contains 16 residues. CDR3 region: CASSHERSRNQETQYF. DNA of the CDR3: TGTGCCAGCAGCCATGAGCGGAGCCGGAATCAAGAGACCCAGTACTTC.

This chain joins TRBV2 and TRBJ2-3; TRBD2 is a possible D gene (6 bases). The V and J ends lost 6 bases and 1 base respectively, with 17 bases between them. The CDR3 runs to 16 residues. Germline assignment: CDR1 SNHLY and CDR2 FYNNEI. Here the CDR3 DNA reads TGTGCCAGCAGCCCTGGGACTGGCGGTGGCACAGATACGCAGTATTTT. Protein sequence: CASSPGTGGGTDTQYF.

This rearrangement joins TRBV29-1 to TRBJ2-1; TRBD2 agrees at 9 bases. Germline-derived CDR1 and CDR2 are SQVTM and ANQGSEA. There are 14 residues in the CDR3. V was clipped by 6 bases and J by 6 bases; unmatched bases: 9. The CDR3 loop is CSVSSSGTGNEQFF. As DNA, the CDR3 is TGCAGCGTGTCGTCTAGCGGGACTGGCAATGAGCAGTTCTTC.

This clonotype appeared many times. The V gene is TRBV6-1, the J gene TRBJ2-7; D is unresolved. V was trimmed by 6 bases and J by 5 bases, leaving 17 bases between them. CDR3 size: 14 residues. From germline, CDR1 is MNHNS and CDR2 SASEGT. The CDR3 loop is CASSAQILVDEQYF. The CDR3 coding sequence is TGTGCCAGCAGCGCCCAGATCCTAGTCGACGAGCAGTACTTC.

This clonotype has at least ten counts. The chain links TRBV2 to TRBJ2-1; a possible D gene is TRBD1 (6 bases). V lost 6 bases to trimming and J lost 1 base, with 13 bases between them. The CDR3 runs 15 residues. Germline V gene lookup returns CDR1 SNHLY and CDR2 FYNNEI. The CDR3 coding sequence is TGTGCCAGCAGAGCCAACAGGGAGTCCTACAATGAGCAGTTCTTC. It specifies CASRANRESYNEQFF.

The sample holds a few counts of this clonotype. CDR3 DNA sequence: TGTGCCAGCAGCCCGGGACAGCCGATTTTTTACGAGCAGTACTTC. It specifies CASSPGQPIFYEQYF. This chain connects TRBV7-9 to TRBJ2-7, with 7 bases identical to TRBD1. The CDR3 sequence is 15 residues long. The V segment lost 5 bases and the J segment 4 bases; nucleotides outside the gene matches: 11. Germline CDR1 is SEHNR and CDR2 is FQNEAQ (reference sequence).

This clonotype was observed at least ten times. CDR3 DNA sequence: TGTGCCAGCAGTTTAGCCTCGACAGCTACTACAGATACGCAGTATTTT. Translation gives CASSLASTATTDTQYF. The chain uses TRBV12-3 or TRBV12-4 and TRBJ2-3, with D maybe TRBD1 (5 bases). The V end lost 0 bases, the J end lost 3 bases, and 13 bases lay between the germline ends. The CDR3 is 16 residues long.

This clonotype has at least ten counts. The chain is built from TRBV15 and TRBJ2-7, with no clear D. V lost 0 bases, J lost 1 base, and 13 bases lay in between. The CDR3 length is 16 residues. Germline V gives CDR1 LNHNV, CDR2 YYDKDF (reference sequence). Written as DNA, the CDR3 is TGTGCCACCAGCAGAGATCAGTTCCCACAGTCCTACGAGCAGTACTTC. Amino acids: CATSRDQFPQSYEQYF.

The V gene is TRBV5-1, the J gene TRBJ2-1, with D possibly TRBD2 on 5 matching bases. The length of the CDR3 is 12 residues. V lost 0 bases to trimming and J lost 12 bases, with 10 bases between them. Germline V gives CDR1 SGHRS, CDR2 YFSETQ. The CDR3 sequence: CASSLGGLGQFF. DNA for the CDR3: TGCGCCAGCAGCTTGGGAGGACTGGGGCAGTTCTTC.

This clonotype was picked up many times. This sequence joins TRBV20-1 and TRBJ2-7; TRBD2 matches at 11 bases. Losses at the gene ends were 5 bases for V and 0 bases for J; bases not matched to a gene: 6. Germline CDR1 and CDR2: DFQATT and SNEGSKA (reference sequence). This CDR3 has 15 residues. The CDR3 reads CSAPRTSGFSYEQYF. In DNA form, the CDR3 reads TGCAGTGCTCCCCGGACTAGCGGGTTCTCCTACGAGCAGTACTTC.

In its sample, this clonotype was seen many times. This chain links TRBV18 with TRBJ2-5; 8 bases line up with TRBD1. The germline gives CDR1 KGHSH, CDR2 LQKENI. Losses at the gene ends were 3 bases for V and 5 bases for J; bases not matched to a gene: 8. The CDR3 is 15 amino acids. CDR3 sequence (DNA): TGTGCCAGCTCACCGAGTATGGGGGACAGGGAGACCCAGTACTTC. It translates to CASSPSMGDRETQYF.

This clonotype was counted many times. CDR3 coding DNA: TGTGCCAGCAGCTCTTACTATTCCTACGAGCAGTACTTC. This gives the protein CASSSYYSYEQYF. The chain combines TRBV11-2 with TRBJ2-7; D not certain. Germline-derived CDR1 and CDR2 are SGHAT and FQNNGV. The V and J ends lost 4 bases and 1 base respectively, with 8 bases between them. This CDR3 is built from 13 residues. Filled out from reference TRBV11-2 and TRBJ2-7, the complete variable domain reads EAGVAQSPRYKIIEKRQSVAFWCNPISGHATLYWYQQILGQGPKLLIQFQNNGVVDDSQLPKDRFSAERLKGVDSTLKIQPAKLEDSAVYLCASSSYYSYEQYFGPGTRLTVT.

This clonotype has at least ten counts. The chain has TRBV12-3 or TRBV12-4 and TRBJ2-5, with 8 positions matching TRBD2. This CDR3 spans 14 amino acids. Trimming cost V 2 bases and J 6 bases; bases outside gene matches: 5. The CDR3 sequence is CASSLIGREKTQYF. CDR3 bases: TGTGCCAGCAGTTTAATCGGGAGGGAGAAGACCCAGTACTTC.

This clonotype was detected many times. The rearrangement joins TRBV7-2 to TRBJ2-4, with D possibly being TRBD1 or TRBD2 (6 bases each). Trimming stripped 2 bases from V and 2 bases from J, with 16 bases between. Looked up from germline, CDR1 is SGHTA and CDR2 is FQGNSA. The CDR3 is 17 residues long. CDR3: CASSLLGGGRSKNIQYF. DNA for the CDR3: TGTGCCAGCAGCTTATTAGGGGGAGGACGGTCCAAAAACATTCAGTACTTC.

This clonotype came up many times. The V gene is TRBV7-2, the J gene TRBJ2-5; D gene unclear. Trimming took 0 bases from V and 4 from J, leaving 6 bases between them. Germline values: CDR1 SGHTA, CDR2 FQGNSA. The CDR3 is 13 amino acids. For the CDR3, the DNA is TGTGCCAGCAGCTTAGCGCCCGCAGAGACCCAGTACTTC. Translation: CASSLAPAETQYF.

CDR3 sequence reads: CASSPFGRGRVNEQFF. The CDR3 DNA follows: TGTGCCAGCAGCCCCTTTGGCCGGGGGCGGGTCAATGAGCAGTTCTTC. V usage is TRBV28 and J usage is TRBJ2-1; D may be TRBD1 or TRBD2 (6 bases each). The ends were cut back, 6 bases at V and 6 bases at J, with 21 bases in the middle. Germline CDR1 MDHEN, CDR2 SYDVKM. The length of the CDR3 is 16 residues.